This TCR beta chain was recovered during a study of cytomegalovirus exposure and HLA in healthy donors. A multiplex PCR was run with 60 Vbeta primers and 13 Jbeta primers. Using immunoSEQ multiplex PCR, the repertoire was profiled, and TCRdb retains in-frame clones only, with some absent. The sample has 150,000 or so clones; roughly 85% are singletons. On this clone: Its antigen is still unknown.

Study-wide results and caveats: Rarity held for most TCR sequences, but there were some public TCRs that occurred in many donors.

The sample consisted of PBMCs. The receptor was derived from a man younger than 35 in good health and CMV-seropositive.

The CDR3 DNA reads TGTGCCAGCAGCTTGCTCCGGGACAGGGTGGACGAGCAGTACTTC. Translated, it gives CASSLLRDRVDEQYF. The chain couples TRBV5-5 to TRBJ2-7; 9 bases fit TRBD1. The V and J ends lost 1 base and 5 bases, in that order; junction bases with no gene match: 7. The germline V gene encodes CDR1 SGHKS and CDR2 YYEKEE (reference sequence). This CDR3 is 15 amino acids long.